Listed below are T cell receptor beta chains from one sample, sequenced in a study of T cell repertoires in cytomegalovirus infection. Their cognate antigens are unknown. MiXCR was run by TCRdb on the reads, yielding one entry per CDR3 protein. The sample lists a few hundred thousand distinct CDR3 sequences, about 42% occurring once. Sequenced material: cultured PBMCs, taken from culture after CMV antigen stimulation. These receptors came from a human donor in good health (CMV status not recorded). Some clones in this sample may be carry-over from other donors' samples. CDR3s include the opening cysteine and the closing phenylalanine or tryptophan. The order of the fields is J gene, V gene, CDR3 protein.

j_call: TRBJ2-1; v_call: TRBV7-8; cdr3_aa: CASSFRTSGSPYNEQFF
j_call: TRBJ1-6; v_call: TRBV2; cdr3_aa: CASSEEPFGSPLHF
j_call: TRBJ2-3; v_call: TRBV28; cdr3_aa: CASLPYLAESRGTDTQYF
j_call: TRBJ2-2; v_call: TRBV7-2; cdr3_aa: CASSFWGPGELFF
j_call: TRBJ1-5; v_call: TRBV28; cdr3_aa: CASNAPGSLPQHF
j_call: TRBJ2-7; v_call: TRBV7-2; cdr3_aa: CASSRASLAGGGEQYF
j_call: TRBJ2-7; v_call: TRBV5-6; cdr3_aa: CASSLYTFLDEQYF
j_call: TRBJ2-5; v_call: TRBV19; cdr3_aa: CASGRLAGGPQETQYF
j_call: TRBJ2-1; v_call: TRBV4-1; cdr3_aa: CASSQVGWGSRGQFF
j_call: TRBJ2-2; v_call: TRBV20-1; cdr3_aa: CSARERAGGQVGELFF
j_call: TRBJ1-2; v_call: TRBV19; cdr3_aa: CASSTRGAGGYTF
j_call: TRBJ2-5; v_call: TRBV19; cdr3_aa: CASMAGSGTGGEETQYF
j_call: TRBJ2-7; v_call: TRBV4-3; cdr3_aa: CASSPPEGCGCYEQYF
j_call: TRBJ2-1; v_call: TRBV20-1; cdr3_aa: CSASIRGGNEQFF
j_call: TRBJ1-1; v_call: TRBV12-3/TRBV12-4; cdr3_aa: CASSLFTGTNTEAFF
j_call: TRBJ1-2; v_call: TRBV6-2/TRBV6-3; cdr3_aa: CASRNTPGTGLYGYTF
j_call: TRBJ2-2; v_call: TRBV4-3; cdr3_aa: CASSQAPEAGIRGLFF
j_call: TRBJ2-2; v_call: TRBV12-3/TRBV12-4; cdr3_aa: CASSLGTGENTGELFF
j_call: TRBJ1-2; v_call: TRBV6-1; cdr3_aa: CASIGTGYGYTF
j_call: TRBJ1-2; v_call: TRBV4-3; cdr3_aa: CASSHDWTVNYGYTF
j_call: TRBJ1-4; v_call: TRBV4-1; cdr3_aa: CASSQEPRQTNEKLFF
j_call: TRBJ2-3; v_call: TRBV6-1; cdr3_aa: CASRRGQGARTDTQYF
j_call: TRBJ1-5; v_call: TRBV6-5; cdr3_aa: CASSLRYPPPQHF
j_call: TRBJ2-7; v_call: TRBV7-2; cdr3_aa: CASSASGQVYEQYF
j_call: TRBJ1-3; v_call: TRBV19; cdr3_aa: CASSGPAGNTIYF
j_call: TRBJ1-5; v_call: TRBV2; cdr3_aa: CASSELQGLMGLNQPQHF
j_call: TRBJ1-3; v_call: TRBV12-3/TRBV12-4; cdr3_aa: CASSFSEPGNTIYF
j_call: TRBJ1-2; v_call: TRBV7-2; cdr3_aa: CASTNRRDRTNYGYTF
j_call: TRBJ2-7; v_call: TRBV7-2; cdr3_aa: CASSLATGTSGRVF
j_call: TRBJ1-4; v_call: TRBV6-1; cdr3_aa: CASSKPVGVEGVTNEKLFF
j_call: TRBJ2-7; v_call: TRBV7-2; cdr3_aa: CASSWDSSYEQYF
j_call: TRBJ2-5; v_call: TRBV2; cdr3_aa: CARETGGRRETQYF
j_call: TRBJ2-1; v_call: TRBV7-8; cdr3_aa: CASSLRSGTSEFF
j_call: TRBJ2-2; v_call: TRBV6-6; cdr3_aa: CASRPRTGVGGELFF
j_call: TRBJ2-2; v_call: TRBV10-3; cdr3_aa: CAISGRDRGLTTGELFF
j_call: TRBJ2-7; v_call: TRBV3-1; cdr3_aa: CASSQGPPSPYEQYF
j_call: TRBJ2-1; v_call: TRBV14; cdr3_aa: CASSLGQTSSYNEQFF
j_call: TRBJ2-3; v_call: TRBV7-6; cdr3_aa: CASSPKRGLAADTQYF
j_call: TRBJ2-6; v_call: TRBV4-3; cdr3_aa: CASSRGRVRNSGANVLTF
j_call: TRBJ1-2; v_call: TRBV6-5; cdr3_aa: CASSYSLSLKEANYGYTF